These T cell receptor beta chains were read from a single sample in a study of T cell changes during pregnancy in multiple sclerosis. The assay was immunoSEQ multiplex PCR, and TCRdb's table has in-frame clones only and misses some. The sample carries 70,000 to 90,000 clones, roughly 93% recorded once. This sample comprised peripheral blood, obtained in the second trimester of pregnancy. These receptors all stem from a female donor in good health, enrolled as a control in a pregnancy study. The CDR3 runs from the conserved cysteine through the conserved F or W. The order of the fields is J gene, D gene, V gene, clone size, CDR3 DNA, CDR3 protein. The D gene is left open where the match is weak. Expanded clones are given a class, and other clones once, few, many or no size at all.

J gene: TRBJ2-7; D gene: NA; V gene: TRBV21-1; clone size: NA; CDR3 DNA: TGTGCCAGCATTTCGAGGGGGACACCGACCTACGAGCAGTACTTC; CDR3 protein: CASISRGTPTYEQYF
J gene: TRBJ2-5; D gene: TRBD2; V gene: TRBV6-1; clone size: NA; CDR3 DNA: TGTGCCAGCAAAGGTTTCGGGAGGCAAGAGACCCAGTACTTC; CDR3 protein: CASKGFGRQETQYF
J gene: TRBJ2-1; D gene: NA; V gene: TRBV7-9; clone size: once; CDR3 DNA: TGTGCCAGCAGCTACTCCGGCACAGGGAATGAGCAGTTCTTC; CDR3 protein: CASSYSGTGNEQFF
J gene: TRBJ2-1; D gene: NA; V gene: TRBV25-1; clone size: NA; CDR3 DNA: TGTGCCAGCAGTCTTGGGGGGGGCCCAAGGTATGAGCAGTTCTTC; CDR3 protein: CASSLGGGPRYEQFF
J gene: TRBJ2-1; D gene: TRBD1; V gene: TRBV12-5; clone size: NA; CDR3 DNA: TGTGCTAGTGCCTTGAGCCCAGGGGGCGATGAGCAGTTCTTC; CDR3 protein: CASALSPGGDEQFF
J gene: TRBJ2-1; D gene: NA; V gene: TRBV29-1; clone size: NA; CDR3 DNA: TGCAGCGCCCAAGAAGGGGGCGGGGGGTGGTCCTACAATGAGCAGTTCTTC; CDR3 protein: CSAQEGGGGWSYNEQFF
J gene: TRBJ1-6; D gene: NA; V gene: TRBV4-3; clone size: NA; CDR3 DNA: TGCGCCAGCAGCCTGAAGGGAGGCAGTAATTCACCCCTCCACTTT; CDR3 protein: CASSLKGGSNSPLHF
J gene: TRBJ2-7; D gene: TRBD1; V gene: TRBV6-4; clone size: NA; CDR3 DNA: TGTGCCAGCAGTATGACAGGGTCGGTCCACGAGCAGTACTTC; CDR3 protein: CASSMTGSVHEQYF
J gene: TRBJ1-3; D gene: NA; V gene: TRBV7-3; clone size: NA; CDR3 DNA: TGTGCCAGCAGCATCTCTAACTCTGGAAACACCATATATTTT; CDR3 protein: CASSISNSGNTIYF
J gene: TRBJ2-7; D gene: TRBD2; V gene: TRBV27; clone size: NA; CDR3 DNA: TGTGCCAGCAGTACAGGTGCTAGCGGGTCCTACGAGCAGTACTTC; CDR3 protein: CASSTGASGSYEQYF
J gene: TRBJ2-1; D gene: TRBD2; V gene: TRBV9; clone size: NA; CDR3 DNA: TGTGCCAGCAGCGTAAGGGGTAGCGGGGGGGTCAATGAGCAGTTCTTC; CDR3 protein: CASSVRGSGGVNEQFF
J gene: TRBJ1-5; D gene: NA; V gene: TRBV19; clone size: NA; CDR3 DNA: TGTGCCAGTAGTTATTGGGACTTTGGGAGCAATCAGCCCCAGCATTTT; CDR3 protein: CASSYWDFGSNQPQHF
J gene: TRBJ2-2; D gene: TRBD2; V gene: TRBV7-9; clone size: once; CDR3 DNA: TGTGCCAGCAGCTTTCTTGCGGGGGGGCCTGTCACCGGGGAGCTGTTTTTT; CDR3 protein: CASSFLAGGPVTGELFF
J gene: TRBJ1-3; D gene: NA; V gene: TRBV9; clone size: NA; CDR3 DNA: TGTGCCAGCAGCGTCGGGAACACCATATATTTT; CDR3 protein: CASSVGNTIYF
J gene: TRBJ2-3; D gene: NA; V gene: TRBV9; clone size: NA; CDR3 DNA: TGTGCCAGCAGCTCCCCCGGGACTTCCCCCACAGATACGCAGTATTTT; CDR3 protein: CASSSPGTSPTDTQYF
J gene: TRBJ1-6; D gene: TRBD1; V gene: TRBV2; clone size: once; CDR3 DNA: TGTGCCAGCAGGCCTATGGACAGGGGAGGTAATTCACCCCTCCACTTT; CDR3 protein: CASRPMDRGGNSPLHF
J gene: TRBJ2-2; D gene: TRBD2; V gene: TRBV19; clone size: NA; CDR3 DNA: TGTGCCAGTAACCCTACCTGGGGAGGGGAGAACACCGGGGAGCTGTTTTTT; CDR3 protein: CASNPTWGGENTGELFF
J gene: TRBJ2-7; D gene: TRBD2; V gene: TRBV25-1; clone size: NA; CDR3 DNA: TGTGCCAGCAGTGGGCGGGGGAGTTACGAGCAGTACTTC; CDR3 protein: CASSGRGSYEQYF
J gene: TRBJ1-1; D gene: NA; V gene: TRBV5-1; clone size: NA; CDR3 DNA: TGCGCCAGCAGCGCGACCCAGGGTAACACTGAAGCTTTCTTT; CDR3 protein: CASSATQGNTEAFF
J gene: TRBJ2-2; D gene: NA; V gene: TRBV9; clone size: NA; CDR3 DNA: TGTGCCAGCAGCGTAGTGGAGGGAGGTACCGGGGAGCTGTTTTTT; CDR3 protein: CASSVVEGGTGELFF
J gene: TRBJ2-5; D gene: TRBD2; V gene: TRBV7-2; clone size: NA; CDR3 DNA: TGTGCCAGCAGCCTACTAGCGGGGGGAGCCCAAGAGACCCAGTACTTC; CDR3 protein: CASSLLAGGAQETQYF
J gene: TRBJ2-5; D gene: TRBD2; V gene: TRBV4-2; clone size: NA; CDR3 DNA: TGTGCCAGCAGCCAACTTGGTCCGCTAGCGGGAGAGACCCAGTACTTC; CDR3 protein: CASSQLGPLAGETQYF
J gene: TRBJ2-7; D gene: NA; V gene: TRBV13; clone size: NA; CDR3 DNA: TGTGCCAGCAGCTCCTCGGGTCACGAGCAGTACTTC; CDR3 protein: CASSSSGHEQYF
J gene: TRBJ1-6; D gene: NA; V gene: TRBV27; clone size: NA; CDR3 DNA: TGTGCCAGCAGTTTAGACAGGAGCCGAGCACCCCTCCACTTT; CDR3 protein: CASSLDRSRAPLHF
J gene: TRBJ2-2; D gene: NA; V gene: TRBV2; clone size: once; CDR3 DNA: TGTGCCAGCAAGAGACTACCGAACACCGGGGAGCTGTTTTTT; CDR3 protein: CASKRLPNTGELFF
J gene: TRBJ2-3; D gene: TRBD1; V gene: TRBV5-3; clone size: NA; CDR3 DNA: TGTGCCAGAAGCTTGGTTTACAGGGGCCGAACCCCCAAAGGTACGCAGTATTTT; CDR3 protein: CARSLVYRGRTPKGTQYF